The 32 T cell receptor beta chains below all came from one sample that was sequenced in a study of Tregs in tolerant kidney transplant recipients. Clones were read by immunoSEQ multiplex PCR, and TCRdb kept only the in-frame ones, dropping some. The listing contains some 29,000 clones. Related graft donors supplied nonmyeloablative bone marrow transplants, and mixed chimerism was transient. Sequenced material: CD4+ T cells from blood (PBMCs), taken 24 months after the transplant. The receptor set was obtained from a human patient who received a combined kidney and bone marrow transplant. Some T cells here may be from the graft donor.

A remark on this clone: The read ends 3 residues early relative to the CDR3; the germline J gene fills the gap. The chain has TRBV13 and TRBJ2-6, with D maybe TRBD2 (7 bases). With 6 bases removed from V and 3 bases from J, the gap between germline ends came to 18 bases. The germline V gene has CDR1 PRHDT and CDR2 FYEKMQ (reference sequence). This CDR3 is 17 amino acids long. The CDR3: CASRKLGGARGANVLTF. Incomplete CDR3 DNA: TGTGCCAGCAGAAAATTAGGGGGGGCGCGTGGGGCCAACGTC.

Worth noting for this clone: Sequencing ends 3 residues short of the CDR3 end; the germline J gene provides the rest. V gene TRBV19 combines with J gene TRBJ2-7, with a possible D match to TRBD2 (6 bases). CDR3 length: 12 amino acids. Looked up from germline, CDR1 is LNHDA and CDR2 is SQIVND (reference sequence). The V and J ends lost 10 bases and 6 bases respectively, with 16 bases between them. The CDR3 bases that were read are TGTGCCACCCAATGGACTAACGGCGAG. It codes for CATQWTNGE. The whole CDR3 sequence is CATQWTNGEQYF.

Remarks on this clone: The DNA ends 3 residues before the CDR3 does, and the rest of the CDR3 is filled in from the germline J gene. The V and J genes are TRBV20-1 and TRBJ2-1; tentatively, D is TRBD2 (6 bases). Deletions cut 2 bases from V and 2 bases from J, with 13 bases between. The germline V gene has CDR1 DFQATT and CDR2 SNEGSKA (reference sequence). The CDR3 has 15 residues. CDR3: CSARSLALTYNEQFF. The CDR3 bases that were read are TGCAGTGCTAGATCCCTAGCGCTAACCTACAATGAG.

Measured by frequency, this clone is large (0.1 to 1%). This CDR3 reads CASSIIGGNTEAFF. CDR3 DNA (partial): TGTGCCAGCAGCATCATCGGCGGGAACACTGAA. The chain carries TRBV7-2 and TRBJ1-1, with D hard to call. The read ends 3 residues early relative to the CDR3; the germline J gene fills the gap. Per germline, CDR1 SGHTA and CDR2 FQGNSA. Trimming took 5 bases from V and 1 from J, leaving 11 bases between them. This CDR3 spans 14 amino acids.

Concerning this clone: The CDR3 end lies 3 residues beyond the end of the read and is filled in from the germline J gene. The chain joins TRBV18 to TRBJ2-5; no reliable D call. The CDR3 spans 14 residues. Trimming shortened V by 0 bases and J by 2 bases, and 7 bases separated the two germline ends. Germline CDR1 KGHSH, CDR2 LQKENI. The sequenced CDR3 bases are TGTGCCAGCTCACCACCCACTATTCAAGAGACC. Translated, it gives CASSPPTIQET. The entire CDR3 reads CASSPPTIQETQYF.

Details on this clone: Coverage ceases 3 residues before the CDR3 finishes, and the germline J gene fills in the end. The chain employs TRBV20-1 and TRBJ2-7; 8 nucleotides line up with TRBD2. The J segment lost 0 bases and the V segment lost 3 bases, leaving 13 bases of the junction unmatched. The germline V gene encodes CDR1 DFQATT and CDR2 SNEGSKA (reference sequence). This CDR3 contains 17 residues. CDR3 protein: CSARKGLRTSFSYEQYF. Incomplete CDR3 DNA: TGCAGTGCTAGGAAAGGACTCCGGACTAGCTTCTCCTACGAG.

Note on this clone: The CDR3 end falls 3 residues outside the read, so it is completed with the germline J gene. J is TRBJ2-5 and V is TRBV6-2 or TRBV6-3; TRBD2 matches at 10 bases. The CDR3 contains 17 residues. Trimming removed 5 bases from V and 0 bases from J; junction bases left unmatched: 9. Germline CDR1 and CDR2: MNHEY and SVGEGT. The covered CDR3 bases are TGTGCCAGCAGTACTGGGACTAGCGTTCCGTACCAAGAGACC. It specifies CASSTGTSVPYQET. The CDR3 as a whole reads CASSTGTSVPYQETQYF.

In regard to this clone: Read coverage stops 3 residues before the CDR3 terminus; the germline J gene supplies the remainder. The V call is TRBV19, the J call TRBJ2-3, with 8 positions matching TRBD2. The J segment lost 3 bases and the V segment lost 3 bases, leaving 5 bases of the junction unmatched. Germline CDR1 and CDR2: LNHDA and SQIVND (reference sequence). The CDR3 is made up of 15 amino acids. The CDR3 loop reads CASSMAPGGTDTQYF. The part of the CDR3 DNA that was read is TGTGCCAGTAGTATGGCCCCGGGGGGGACAGATACG.

To note about this clone: The read terminates 3 residues before the CDR3 end, so the remaining end is supplied by the germline J gene. The J gene is TRBJ2-1, the V gene TRBV19; 9 bases agree with TRBD2. The trim removed 8 bases at V and 5 bases at J, leaving 10 bases unmatched. This CDR3 is 15 amino acids long. Germline V gives CDR1 LNHDA, CDR2 SQIVND (reference sequence). CDR3 protein: CASQPSGVRHNEQFF. The DNA read from the CDR3 is TGTGCCAGTCAACCTAGCGGGGTCCGGCACAATGAG.

To note about this clone: The read ends 3 residues early relative to the CDR3; the germline J gene fills the gap. The chain is built from TRBV7-2 and TRBJ2-7; D might be TRBD1 (6 bases). Trimming stripped 4 bases from V and 2 bases from J, with 15 bases between. The germline gives CDR1 SGHTA, CDR2 FQGNSA. The CDR3 contains 15 residues. The sequenced part of the CDR3 DNA is TGTGCCAGCAGCTCCTCCAGGGGTTCCGCCTACGAG. Its translation: CASSSSRGSAYE. The full-length CDR3 reads as CASSSSRGSAYEQYF.

CDR3 DNA, as far as it was read: TGTGCCAGCAGCTTAGTAGGACTAGACCTAGATACG. This encodes CASSLVGLDLDT. The entire CDR3 protein is CASSLVGLDLDTQYF. This chain uses TRBV11-2 with TRBJ2-3; 7 positions match TRBD2. Sequencing ends 3 residues short of the CDR3 end; the germline J gene provides the rest. The CDR3 length is 15 residues. V lost 1 base, J lost 5 bases, and 6 bases stayed unmatched. Germline CDR1 is SGHAT and CDR2 is FQNNGV.

In the case of this clone: The read comes to an end 3 residues before the CDR3 does, leaving the germline J gene to fill in the end. The chain recombines TRBV6-2 or TRBV6-3 with TRBJ2-7; possibly TRBD1 for D (6 bases). The CDR3 covers 15 residues. CDR1 MNHEY and CDR2 SVGEGT come from the germline V gene. Trimming removed 0 bases from V and 6 bases from J, with 15 bases in between. The CDR3 region is CASSYSTGSTFEQYF. Partial CDR3 DNA: TGTGCCAGCAGTTACTCAACAGGGAGTACCTTCGAG.

On this clone itself: From the germline J gene comes the end of the CDR3, since the read stops 3 residues before it. This chain uses TRBV11-3 with TRBJ1-3; D may be TRBD1 (6 bases). This CDR3 comprises 14 residues. Germline CDR1 reads SGHNT; CDR2 reads YENEEA. V gave up 4 bases and J gave up 3 bases, with 10 bases separating them. The sequenced part of the CDR3 DNA is TGTGCCAGCAGCTCGTACAGGGATGGAAACACC. It translates to CASSSYRDGNT. The complete CDR3 reads CASSSYRDGNTIYF. Combining the CDR3 with reference TRBV11-3 and TRBJ1-3 gives the whole variable domain EAGVVQSPRYKIIEKKQPVAFWCNPISGHNTLYWYLQNLGQGPELLIRYENEEAVDDSQLPKDRFSAERLKGVDSTLKIQPAELGDSAVYLCASSSYRDGNTIYFGEGSWLTVV.

Worth noting for this clone: Sequencing ends 3 residues short of the CDR3 end; the germline J gene provides the rest. This rearrangement joins TRBV5-1 to TRBJ1-1, with TRBD1 matching 7 bases. In germline, CDR1 is SGHRS, CDR2 YFSETQ. V shed 5 bases, J shed 1 base, and the junction held 5 bases outside the gene matches. The CDR3 consists of 14 residues. CDR3 protein: CASSPQGSNTEAFF. CDR3 bases read: TGCGCCAGCAGTCCACAGGGGTCGAACACTGAA.

Turning to this clone: The DNA ends 3 residues before the CDR3 does, and the rest of the CDR3 is filled in from the germline J gene. The chain uses TRBV2 and TRBJ1-5; no firm D call. Germline assignment: CDR1 SNHLY and CDR2 FYNNEI. Trimming took 3 bases from V and 1 from J, leaving 4 bases between them. This CDR3 is built from 13 residues. The CDR3: CASSEGSNQPQHF. CDR3 DNA (partial): TGTGCCAGCAGTGAGGGCAGCAATCAGCCC.

On this clone: The read halts 3 residues ahead of the CDR3 end, with the missing end drawn from the germline J gene. The chain has TRBV18 and TRBJ2-7, with D perhaps matching TRBD1 (5 bases). Germline values: CDR1 KGHSH, CDR2 LQKENI. The V end lost 1 base, the J end lost 2 bases, and 9 bases lay between the germline ends. The CDR3 has 14 residues. CDR3 in amino acids: CASSPRGETYEQYF. The sequenced CDR3 bases are TGTGCCAGCTCACCACGGGGCGAGACCTACGAG.

Concerning this clone: The missing CDR3 end, 3 residues past where the read stops, is filled in from the germline J gene. This sequence joins TRBV5-1 and TRBJ1-1; 9 bases match TRBD1. CDR1 is SGHRS and CDR2 is YFSETQ in the germline V gene. The CDR3 has 14 amino acids. The J segment lost 5 bases and the V segment lost 4 bases, leaving 6 bases of the junction unmatched. The CDR3 reads CASSLTGGRTEAFF. CDR3 DNA, as far as it was read: TGCGCCAGCAGCCTGACAGGGGGTCGGACTGAA.

As for this clone: Read sequence stops 3 residues before the CDR3 end, and the germline J gene provides the missing end. The chain recombines TRBV11-2 with TRBJ2-5; possible D gene TRBD2, 6 bases. Germline CDR1 SGHAT, CDR2 FQNNGV. The length of the CDR3 is 13 residues. V was clipped by 8 bases and J by 2 bases, with 12 bases between them. CDR3 protein: CASVSAGQETQYF. The sequenced CDR3 bases are TGTGCCAGCGTGTCGGCGGGGCAAGAGACC. Using reference TRBV11-2 and TRBJ2-5 for the parts outside the CDR3, the full variable domain is EAGVAQSPRYKIIEKRQSVAFWCNPISGHATLYWYQQILGQGPKLLIQFQNNGVVDDSQLPKDRFSAERLKGVDSTLKIQPAKLEDSAVYLCASVSAGQETQYFGPGTRLLVL.

With regard to this clone: The CDR3 end falls 3 residues outside the read, so it is completed with the germline J gene. The chain couples TRBV2 to TRBJ1-1, with TRBD1 as a possible D gene (6 bases). Trimming shortened V by 6 bases and J by 2 bases, and 13 bases separated the two germline ends. CDR3 length: 14 residues. CDR1 is SNHLY, CDR2 FYNNEI, per germline. The covered CDR3 bases are TGTGCCAGCAGGGGAAAGGACAGAAACACTGAA. It yields the protein CASRGKDRNTE. The full CDR3 sequence reads CASRGKDRNTEAFF.

This clone is medium-sized by frequency. The missing CDR3 end, 3 residues past where the read stops, is filled in from the germline J gene. The chain uses TRBV5-1 and TRBJ2-2, with TRBD2 matching 11 bases. This CDR3 comprises 17 residues. Unmatched junction bases numbered 5, after V lost 0 bases and J lost 4 bases. Germline V gives CDR1 SGHRS, CDR2 YFSETQ. This CDR3 is CASSLAGTSGVTGELFF. The DNA read from the CDR3 is TGCGCCAGCAGCTTGGCCGGGACTAGCGGAGTCACCGGGGAG.

CDR3 DNA, as far as it was read: TGTGCCAGCTCAACCAGGACTAGCGGGAGTACAGATACG. Protein sequence: CASSTRTSGSTDT. The entire CDR3 protein reads CASSTRTSGSTDTQYF. The J gene is TRBJ2-3, the V gene TRBV18; 13 nucleotides align to TRBD2. Read sequence stops 3 residues before the CDR3 end, and the germline J gene provides the missing end. This CDR3 is built from 16 residues. With V trimmed by 5 bases and J by 3 bases, 5 bases remained unmatched. Looked up from germline, CDR1 is KGHSH and CDR2 is LQKENI.

As concerns this clone: The sequenced fragment ends 3 residues before the CDR3 boundary, so the rest is inferred from the germline J gene. The V call is TRBV10-3, the J call TRBJ2-2; D remains ambiguous. Looked up from germline, CDR1 is ENHRY and CDR2 is SYGVKD. V dropped 6 bases and J dropped 0 bases, with 8 bases sitting between them. The CDR3 covers 14 residues. The DNA read from the CDR3 is TGTGCCATCAGGAGAACAGCGAACACCGGGGAG. This translates into CAIRRTANTGE. The complete CDR3 reads CAIRRTANTGELFF.

As for this clone: The read finishes 3 residues shy of the CDR3 end, and the germline J gene is used to complete it. The chain uses TRBV19 and TRBJ2-5; D not certain. Germline lookup yields CDR1 LNHDA and CDR2 SQIVND (reference sequence). The CDR3 sequence is 12 residues long. Trimming cost V 4 bases and J 5 bases, with 8 bases left between them. The CDR3 bases that were read are TGTGCCAGTAGTACCCCCGGGGAGACC. As protein: CASSTPGET. The whole CDR3 protein reads CASSTPGETQYF.

For this clone: The read comes to an end 3 residues before the CDR3 does, leaving the germline J gene to fill in the end. The chain employs TRBV20-1 and TRBJ1-4; D might be TRBD1 (5 bases). The V end was cut by 5 bases, the J end by 0 bases, with 10 bases between. Germline lookup yields CDR1 DFQATT and CDR2 SNEGSKA (reference sequence). This CDR3 is 14 amino acids long. The CDR3 loop is CSAARVSTNEKLFF. The CDR3 bases that were read are TGCAGTGCTGCCAGGGTTTCAACTAATGAAAAA.

As regards this clone: The DNA ends 3 residues before the CDR3 does, and the rest of the CDR3 is filled in from the germline J gene. This sequence joins TRBV6-1 and TRBJ1-5; the D is unclear. V was shortened by 2 bases and J by 5 bases, with 7 bases between the two germline ends. There are 13 residues in the CDR3. Germline CDR1 is MNHNS and CDR2 is SASEGT. The CDR3 loop is CASSENGDQPQHF. The CDR3 bases that were read are TGTGCCAGCAGTGAAAACGGGGATCAGCCC.

For this clone: The read falls 3 residues short of the CDR3 end, and the missing part is taken from the germline J gene. The rearrangement links TRBV10-3 to TRBJ1-6, with a tentative D call TRBD1 (5 bases). V lost 0 bases and J lost 6, with 9 bases in between. CDR1 is ENHRY, CDR2 SYGVKD, per germline. This CDR3 spans 15 amino acids. The sequenced CDR3 bases are TGTGCCATCAGTGAGTCCGGGGGGTTTAATTCACCC. As protein: CAISESGGFNSP. The complete CDR3 sequence is CAISESGGFNSPLHF.

Note on this clone: The read gets to within 3 residues of the CDR3 end, and the germline J gene fills in the rest. The V and J genes are TRBV28 and TRBJ1-2, with 7 bases identical to TRBD1. Per germline, CDR1 MDHEN and CDR2 SYDVKM. The CDR3 is 12 residues long. Partial CDR3 DNA: TGTGCCAGCAGCCGACAGGGAAGGGGC. It encodes CASSRQGRG. The CDR3 reads in full as CASSRQGRGYTF.

In regard to this clone: The read ends 3 residues before the CDR3 terminus; that terminus is restored from the germline J gene. The V call is TRBV30, the J call TRBJ2-3; TRBD2 is a possible D gene (6 bases). V lost 7 bases and J 3 bases, leaving 14 bases between the germline ends. The V gene's germline CDR1 is GTSNPN and CDR2 SVGIG (reference sequence). The CDR3 is made up of 13 amino acids. CDR3 DNA (partial): TGTGCCTCCTCAGGCGGGATGACAGATACG. As protein: CASSGGMTDT. The whole CDR3 protein is CASSGGMTDTQYF.

Turning to this clone: The read terminates 3 residues before the CDR3 end, so the remaining end is supplied by the germline J gene. V is TRBV20-1 and J is TRBJ1-4, with D maybe TRBD1 (5 bases). V lost 5 bases, J lost 8 bases, and 15 bases lay in between. The CDR3 sequence is 13 residues long. Germline V gene lookup returns CDR1 DFQATT and CDR2 SNEGSKA (reference sequence). Partial CDR3 DNA: TGCAGTGCTTGGCGGGGAGGGGACGAAAAA. It is translated as CSAWRGGDEK. The whole CDR3 protein reads CSAWRGGDEKLFF.

For this clone: The DNA ends 3 residues before the CDR3 does, and the rest of the CDR3 is filled in from the germline J gene. The chain couples TRBV18 to TRBJ1-3; the D gene is possibly TRBD1 (6 bases). The CDR3 contains 17 residues. Germline V gives CDR1 KGHSH, CDR2 LQKENI. V gave up 1 base and J gave up 0 bases, with 13 bases separating them. CDR3 DNA, as far as it was read: TGTGCCAGCTCACCACGGACAGCGCTAGACTCTGGAAACACC. Protein product: CASSPRTALDSGNT. The CDR3 as a whole reads CASSPRTALDSGNTIYF.

A word on this clone: The CDR3 extends 3 residues past the end of the read, so its final part is completed from the germline J gene. This chain connects TRBV5-1 to TRBJ1-5, with a weak D call TRBD1 (5 bases). V lost 0 bases to trimming and J lost 4 bases, with 14 bases between them. This CDR3 contains 16 residues. Germline V CDR1 and CDR2: SGHRS, YFSETQ. CDR3 bases read: TGCGCCAGCAGCTTGGGCCCCCCTTCAGGGAATCAGCCC. This encodes CASSLGPPSGNQP. The full CDR3 reads CASSLGPPSGNQPQHF. The whole variable domain, remainder taken from reference TRBV5-1 and TRBJ1-5, is KAGVTQTPRYLIKTRGQQVTLSCSPISGHRSVSWYQQTPGQGLQFLFEYFSETQRNKGNFPGRFSGRQFSNSRSEMNVSTLELGDSALYLCASSLGPPSGNQPQHFGDGTRLSIL.

Note on this clone: The read halts 3 residues ahead of the CDR3 end, with the missing end drawn from the germline J gene. The rearrangement uses TRBV19 and TRBJ1-2, with D perhaps matching TRBD1 (5 bases). Germline V lookup: CDR1 LNHDA, CDR2 SQIVND (reference sequence). There are 15 residues in the CDR3. The V and J ends lost 6 bases and 2 bases respectively, with 16 bases between them. CDR3 region: CASSVGRGLNYGYTF. CDR3 bases read: TGTGCCAGTAGCGTCGGGCGGGGGTTAAACTATGGC.